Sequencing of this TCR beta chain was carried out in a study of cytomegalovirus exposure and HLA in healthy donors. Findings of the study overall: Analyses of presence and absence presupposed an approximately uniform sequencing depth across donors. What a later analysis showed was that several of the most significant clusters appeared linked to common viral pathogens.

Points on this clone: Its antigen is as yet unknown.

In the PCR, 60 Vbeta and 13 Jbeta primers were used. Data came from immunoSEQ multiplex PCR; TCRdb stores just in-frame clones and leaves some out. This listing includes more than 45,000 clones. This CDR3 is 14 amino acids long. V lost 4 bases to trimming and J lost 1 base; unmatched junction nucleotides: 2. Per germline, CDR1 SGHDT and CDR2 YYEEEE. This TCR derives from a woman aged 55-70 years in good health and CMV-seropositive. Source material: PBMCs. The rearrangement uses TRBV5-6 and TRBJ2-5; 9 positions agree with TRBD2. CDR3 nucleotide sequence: TGTGCCAGCAGCCGGCGGGGGGGCCAAGAGACCCAGTACTTC. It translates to CASSRRGGQETQYF.